Each of the 6 T cell receptor beta chains below was sequenced from the same sample in a study of blood T cell repertoires in COVID-19. Sequencing was performed with immunoSEQ multiplex PCR; in TCRdb, only in-frame clones are kept and a portion is missing. The data show some 230,000 clones, with roughly 80% seen just once and 3% to 3.5% held by the top ten. The sequenced sample was peripheral blood. These receptors were taken from a woman in her 30s who had recovered from COVID-19.

J is TRBJ2-7 and V is TRBV11-2, with 8 positions matching TRBD2. The germline V gene has CDR1 SGHAT and CDR2 FQNNGV. Trimming removed 3 bases from V and 6 bases from J; junction bases left unmatched: 7. This CDR3 has 14 amino acids. In DNA form, the CDR3 reads TGTGCCAGCAGCTTGGAACTAGCGGCGTCCGAGCAGTACTTC. Amino acids: CASSLELAASEQYF.

This clone is a singleton in its sample. The chain recombines TRBV24-1 with TRBJ1-4; the D gene is possibly TRBD1 (6 bases). V gave up 0 bases and J gave up 0 bases, with 7 bases separating them. Germline loops: CDR1 KGHDR, CDR2 SFDVKD. There are 16 residues in the CDR3. The CDR3 DNA sequence: TGTGCCACCAGTGATTTGAAGGGGGCAACTAATGAAAAACTGTTTTTT. This encodes CATSDLKGATNEKLFF.

J is TRBJ1-6 and V is TRBV5-1; D unresolved. The germline gives CDR1 SGHRS, CDR2 YFSETQ. V was pared by 3 bases and J by 9 bases, with 16 bases between. The CDR3 is 15 amino acids. As DNA, the CDR3 is TGCGCCAGCAGCTCGGAGGGAGAGAAAGGTTCACCCCTCCACTTT. It codes for CASSSEGEKGSPLHF. The whole variable domain, remainder taken from reference TRBV5-1 and TRBJ1-6, is KAGVTQTPRYLIKTRGQQVTLSCSPISGHRSVSWYQQTPGQGLQFLFEYFSETQRNKGNFPGRFSGRQFSNSRSEMNVSTLELGDSALYLCASSSEGEKGSPLHFGNGTRLTVT.

The rearrangement joins TRBV6-5 to TRBJ2-5; TRBD1 aligns across 7 bases. The CDR3 length is 13 residues. The germline gives CDR1 MNHEY, CDR2 SVGAGI. Trimming cost V 6 bases and J 3 bases; bases outside gene matches: 4. The DNA for the CDR3 is TGTGCCAGCAGAACCGACAGGGAAGAGACCCAGTACTTC. As protein: CASRTDREETQYF.

The chain is built from TRBV9 and TRBJ2-3; a weak D match, TRBD2 (6 bases). Germline CDR1 is SGDLS and CDR2 is YYNGEE. The V end lost 5 bases, the J end lost 2 bases, and 18 bases lay between the germline ends. The CDR3 is 16 amino acids. The CDR3 DNA reads TGTGCCAGCAGTCAAGGGCTAGCGCTCGACACAGATACGCAGTATTTT. This codes for CASSQGLALDTDTQYF.

The chain employs TRBV28 and TRBJ2-1; 12 bases are shared with TRBD2. The ends lost 4 bases at V and 1 base at J; junction bases unmatched: 2. This CDR3 is 16 amino acids long. CDR1 is MDHEN, CDR2 SYDVKM, per germline. The CDR3 coding sequence is TGTGCCAGCAGTTCTCTAGCGGGAGGGTCCTACAATGAGCAGTTCTTC. It codes for CASSSLAGGSYNEQFF.